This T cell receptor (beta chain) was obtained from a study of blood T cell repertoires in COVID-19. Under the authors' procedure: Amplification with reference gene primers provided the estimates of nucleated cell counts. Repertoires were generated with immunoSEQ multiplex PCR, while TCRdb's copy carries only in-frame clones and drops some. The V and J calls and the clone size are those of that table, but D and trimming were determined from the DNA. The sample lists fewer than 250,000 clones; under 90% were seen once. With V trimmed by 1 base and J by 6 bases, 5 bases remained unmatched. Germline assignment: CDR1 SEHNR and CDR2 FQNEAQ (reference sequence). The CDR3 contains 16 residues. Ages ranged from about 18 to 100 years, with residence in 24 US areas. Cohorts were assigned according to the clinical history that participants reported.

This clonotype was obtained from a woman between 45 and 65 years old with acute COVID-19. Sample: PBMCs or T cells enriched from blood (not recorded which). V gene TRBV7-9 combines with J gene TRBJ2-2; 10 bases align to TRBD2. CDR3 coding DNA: TGTGCCAGCAGCTTAGGAGTTAGCGGGAGGCCCGGGGAGCTGTTTTTT. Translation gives CASSLGVSGRPGELFF.